Here is one T cell receptor beta chain with its context. These data originate in a study of blood T cell repertoires in COVID-19. At the level of the study: Sources were T cells, B-cell-depleted T cells, or PBMCs; the material itself was cDNA or gDNA.

Assay used: immunoSEQ multiplex PCR; TCRdb lists only in-frame clones, some missing. The table has 300,000 to 400,000 clones, roughly 89% seen once. Trimming took off 2 bases at V and 7 bases at J, with 9 bases between the two ends. Germline V gene data show CDR1 as MNHEY and CDR2 as SVGAGI. The length of the CDR3 is 13 residues. The chain is built from TRBV6-5 and TRBJ1-5, with D unresolved. The receptor was isolated from a man under 40 with COVID-19, enrolled during active disease. The sample was peripheral blood. CDR3 amino acids: CASSYGTAQPQHF. In nucleotides, the CDR3 is TGTGCCAGCAGTTACGGAACAGCCCAGCCCCAGCATTTT.